This TCR beta chain was retrieved from a study of T cells in Graves' hyperthyroidism and ophthalmopathy. RNA transcripts provided the source from which TCR beta CDR3 regions were amplified. An initial round of RT-PCR targeting the TCR CDR3 relied on the HTBI primer set. TCRdb passed the multiplex PCR reads through MiXCR, listing each CDR3 protein once. The table shows approximately 570,000 distinct CDR3 sequences, with about 20% occurring only once. Trimming cost V 5 bases and J 2 bases; bases outside gene matches: 6. This CDR3 has 14 amino acids. CDR1 and CDR2 (germline): MGHRA, YSYEKL. This sequence joins TRBV4-1 and TRBJ2-7; the match to TRBD1 covers 7 bases. The sequencing sample was made of blood. The receptor was isolated from a man between 35 and 55 years old with Graves' ophthalmopathy. The CDR3 region has the DNA TGCGCCAGCAGCTCGACAGGGTTGACCTACGAGCAGTACTTC. This gives the protein CASSSTGLTYEQYF.